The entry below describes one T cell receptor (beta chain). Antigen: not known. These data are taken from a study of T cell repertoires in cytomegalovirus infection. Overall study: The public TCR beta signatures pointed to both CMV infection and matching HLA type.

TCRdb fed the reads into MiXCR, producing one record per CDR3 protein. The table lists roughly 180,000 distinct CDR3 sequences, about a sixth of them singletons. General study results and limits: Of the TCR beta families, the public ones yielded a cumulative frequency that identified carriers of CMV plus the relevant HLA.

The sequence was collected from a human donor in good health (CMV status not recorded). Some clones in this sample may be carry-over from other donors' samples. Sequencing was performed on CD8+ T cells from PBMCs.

The CDR3 nucleotides read TGTGCCAGCAGTGAACTCCCAGAGGTCACTGAAGCTTTCTTT. It specifies CASSELPEVTEAFF. The rearrangement links TRBV6-1 to TRBJ1-1; no reliable D call. Germline V gives CDR1 MNHNS, CDR2 SASEGT. Trimming pared 2 bases from V and 4 bases from J, leaving 11 bases between. There are 14 residues in the CDR3.